The clone carrying this TCR beta chain was picked up a small number of times. Its specificity is not known. This sample stems from a study of cytomegalovirus exposure and HLA in healthy donors. Study-level points and caveats: According to reports, the classifier identified cytomegalovirus status with high specificity and sensitivity.

V gave up 3 bases and J gave up 3 bases, with 20 bases separating them. The germline V gene encodes CDR1 SGHDN and CDR2 FVKESK. CDR3 size: 17 residues. Healthy donors of bone marrow made up the group. PCR primers comprised 60 Vbeta and 13 Jbeta primers. Sequenced by immunoSEQ multiplex PCR; TCRdb stores in-frame clones only, minus some. The sample has tens of thousands of clones, around three quarters seen once. The source of this sequence is a middle-aged woman in good health and CMV-seropositive. This rearrangement joins TRBV14 to TRBJ1-1; D possibly corresponds to TRBD1 (5 bases). The sample was PBMCs. The CDR3 spells CASSHLRGKGRDTEAFF. CDR3 in DNA: TGTGCCAGCAGCCACTTAAGGGGCAAGGGGAGGGACACTGAAGCTTTCTTT.